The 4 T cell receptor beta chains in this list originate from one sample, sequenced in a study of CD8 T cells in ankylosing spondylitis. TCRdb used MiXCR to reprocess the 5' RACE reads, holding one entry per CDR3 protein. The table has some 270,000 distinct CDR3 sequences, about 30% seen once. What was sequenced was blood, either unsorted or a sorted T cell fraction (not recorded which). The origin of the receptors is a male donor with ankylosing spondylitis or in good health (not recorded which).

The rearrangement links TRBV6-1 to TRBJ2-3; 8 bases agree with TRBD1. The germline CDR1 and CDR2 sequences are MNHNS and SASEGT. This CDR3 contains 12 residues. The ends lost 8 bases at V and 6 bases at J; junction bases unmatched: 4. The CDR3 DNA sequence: TGTGCCAGCGCCTACAGGGGGGATACGCAGTATTTT. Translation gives CASAYRGDTQYF.

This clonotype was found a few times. Written as DNA, the CDR3 is TGTGCCAGCAGTTCCCCACAGGGATCCCCCGGGGAGCTGTTTTTT. Translation: CASSSPQGSPGELFF. J is TRBJ2-2 and V is TRBV6-5, with D perhaps TRBD1 (6 bases). The CDR3 totals 15 residues. In germline, CDR1 is MNHEY, CDR2 SVGAGI. Between the trimmed V and J ends, which lost 4 bases and 6 bases, there was a span of 15 bases.

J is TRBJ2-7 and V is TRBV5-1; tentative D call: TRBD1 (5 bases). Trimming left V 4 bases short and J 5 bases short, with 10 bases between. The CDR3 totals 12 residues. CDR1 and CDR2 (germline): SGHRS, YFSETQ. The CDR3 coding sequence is TGCGCCAGCAGCGGCCAGGGTGACGAGCAGTACTTC. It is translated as CASSGQGDEQYF.

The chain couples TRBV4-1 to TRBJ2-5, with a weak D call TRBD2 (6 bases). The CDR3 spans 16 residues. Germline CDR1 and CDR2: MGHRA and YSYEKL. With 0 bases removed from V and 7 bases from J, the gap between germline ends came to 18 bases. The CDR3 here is CASSQEGTYTRLTQYF. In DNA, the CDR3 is TGCGCCAGCAGCCAAGAAGGGACTTATACAAGATTGACCCAGTACTTC.